A selection of T cell receptor beta chains follows, all from one sample in a study of graft-versus-host responses after intestinal transplantation. This table comes from immunoSEQ multiplex PCR, and its TCRdb copy is limited to in-frame clones, with some not included. The table has 15,000 to 20,000 clones, approximately 83% seen once. This specimen consisted of ileum tissue, obtained approximately 83 weeks after intestinal transplantation. These receptors originate from a human patient who received an intestinal transplant, so some T cells may come from the graft donor. Both conserved end residues are part of each CDR3. A D gene is named only where the DNA matches it firmly. Size tells how often a clone was seen (once, few, many) or the class of an expanded clone, and some rows leave it out.

clone size: NA
V gene: TRBV5-4
J gene: TRBJ1-1
D gene: NA
CDR3 protein: CASSLDLNTEAFF
CDR3 DNA: TGTGCCAGCAGCTTGGACTTGAACACTGAAGCTTTCTTT

clone size: NA
V gene: TRBV19
J gene: TRBJ1-2
D gene: TRBD1
CDR3 protein: CASSRNRGTDAYGYTF
CDR3 DNA: TGTGCCAGTAGCAGAAACCGAGGGACAGACGCCTATGGCTACACCTTC

clone size: NA
V gene: TRBV19
J gene: TRBJ1-3
D gene: NA
CDR3 protein: CASSMSAPVAGNTIYF
CDR3 DNA: TGTGCCAGTAGTATGTCAGCCCCGGTGGCTGGAAACACCATATATTTT

clone size: once
V gene: TRBV19
J gene: TRBJ2-7
D gene: NA
CDR3 protein: CASSIEAGNYEQYF
CDR3 DNA: TGTGCCAGTAGTATAGAGGCAGGGAACTACGAGCAGTACTTC

clone size: NA
V gene: TRBV6-6
J gene: TRBJ1-5
D gene: TRBD1
CDR3 protein: CASSSDRAQPQHF
CDR3 DNA: TGTGCCAGCAGTTCCGACAGGGCTCAGCCCCAGCATTTT

clone size: NA
V gene: TRBV18
J gene: TRBJ2-3
D gene: TRBD2
CDR3 protein: CASSPPSGGYTQYF
CDR3 DNA: TGTGCCAGCTCACCACCGAGCGGGGGGTATACGCAGTATTTT

clone size: NA
V gene: TRBV5-4
J gene: TRBJ1-1
D gene: TRBD1
CDR3 protein: CASSLKTGGTEAFF
CDR3 DNA: TGTGCCAGCAGCTTGAAGACAGGGGGTACTGAAGCTTTCTTT

clone size: once
V gene: TRBV6-5
J gene: TRBJ1-1
D gene: TRBD1
CDR3 protein: CASSQTGGANTEAFF
CDR3 DNA: TGTGCCAGCAGCCAGACAGGGGGCGCGAACACTGAGGCTTTCTTT

clone size: NA
V gene: TRBV5-4
J gene: TRBJ2-5
D gene: TRBD2
CDR3 protein: CASSIRTSAAETQYF
CDR3 DNA: TGTGCCAGCAGCATACGGACTAGCGCTGCGGAGACCCAGTACTTC

clone size: NA
V gene: TRBV13
J gene: TRBJ2-5
D gene: NA
CDR3 protein: CASSPRTTQETQYF
CDR3 DNA: TGTGCCAGCAGCCCTCGGACAACTCAAGAGACCCAGTACTTC

clone size: NA
V gene: TRBV6-1
J gene: TRBJ2-3
D gene: NA
CDR3 protein: CASSEYDGSTDTQYF
CDR3 DNA: TGTGCCAGCAGTGAGTACGACGGGAGCACAGATACGCAGTATTTT

clone size: NA
V gene: TRBV9
J gene: TRBJ2-2
D gene: NA
CDR3 protein: CASSVGGNTGELFF
CDR3 DNA: TGTGCCAGCAGCGTAGGCGGAAACACCGGGGAGCTGTTTTTT

clone size: NA
V gene: TRBV10-2
J gene: TRBJ2-3
D gene: NA
CDR3 protein: CASSDLWWDTQYF
CDR3 DNA: TGCGCCAGCAGTGATCTGTGGTGGGATACGCAGTATTTT

clone size: few
V gene: TRBV2
J gene: TRBJ2-7
D gene: TRBD2
CDR3 protein: CASSPTGLAGESF
CDR3 DNA: TGTGCCAGCAGTCCCACAGGACTAGCGGGGGAGTCCTTC

clone size: NA
V gene: TRBV2
J gene: TRBJ1-1
D gene: TRBD1
CDR3 protein: CASKGQGRNTEAFF
CDR3 DNA: TGTGCCAGCAAAGGACAGGGACGGAACACTGAAGCTTTCTTT

clone size: NA
V gene: TRBV7-6
J gene: TRBJ2-1
D gene: NA
CDR3 protein: CASSPAVDNEQFF
CDR3 DNA: TGTGCCAGCAGCCCGGCGGTCGACAATGAGCAGTTCTTC

clone size: NA
V gene: TRBV19
J gene: TRBJ1-5
D gene: NA
CDR3 protein: CASRQEGVSNQPQHF
CDR3 DNA: TGTGCCAGTAGACAGGAAGGGGTAAGCAATCAGCCCCAGCATTTT

clone size: NA
V gene: TRBV4-1
J gene: TRBJ1-1
D gene: NA
CDR3 protein: CASSQEAGRYTEAFF
CDR3 DNA: TGCGCCAGCAGCCAAGAGGCAGGGAGGTACACTGAAGCTTTCTTT

clone size: NA
V gene: TRBV7-6
J gene: TRBJ2-7
D gene: NA
CDR3 protein: CASSLDSEGGEQYF
CDR3 DNA: TGTGCCAGCAGCTTAGATTCTGAGGGGGGCGAGCAGTACTTC

clone size: NA
V gene: TRBV4-1
J gene: TRBJ2-3
D gene: NA
CDR3 protein: CASSQAEGDVTDTQYF
CDR3 DNA: TGCGCCAGCAGCCAGGCGGAGGGGGATGTCACAGATACGCAGTATTTT

clone size: NA
V gene: TRBV10-2
J gene: TRBJ2-7
D gene: NA
CDR3 protein: CASSEGGAYYEQYF
CDR3 DNA: TGCGCCAGCAGTGAAGGGGGGGCCTACTACGAGCAGTACTTC

clone size: NA
V gene: TRBV12-5
J gene: TRBJ2-5
D gene: NA
CDR3 protein: CASGLGWETQYF
CDR3 DNA: TGTGCTAGTGGCCTAGGGTGGGAGACCCAGTACTTC

clone size: NA
V gene: TRBV10-3
J gene: TRBJ2-5
D gene: NA
CDR3 protein: CATTRAPEETQYF
CDR3 DNA: TGTGCCACCACACGGGCCCCCGAAGAGACCCAGTACTTC

clone size: NA
V gene: TRBV7-6
J gene: TRBJ1-1
D gene: NA
CDR3 protein: CASTPGGSNTEAFF
CDR3 DNA: TGTGCCAGCACCCCCGGCGGATCCAACACTGAAGCTTTCTTT

clone size: NA
V gene: TRBV6-5
J gene: TRBJ2-7
D gene: NA
CDR3 protein: CASSYWDGSYEQYF
CDR3 DNA: TGTGCCAGCAGTTACTGGGATGGGTCCTACGAGCAGTACTTC

clone size: NA
V gene: TRBV19
J gene: TRBJ2-3
D gene: TRBD1
CDR3 protein: CASSRGQSTDTQYF
CDR3 DNA: TGTGCCAGTAGTAGGGGACAGAGCACAGATACGCAGTATTTT

clone size: NA
V gene: TRBV19
J gene: TRBJ1-1
D gene: NA
CDR3 protein: CASSIVGGNTEAFF
CDR3 DNA: TGTGCCAGTAGTATAGTTGGGGGGAACACTGAAGCTTTCTTT

clone size: NA
V gene: TRBV19
J gene: TRBJ1-2
D gene: TRBD1
CDR3 protein: CASRGATGEGYTF
CDR3 DNA: TGTGCCAGCAGGGGGGCGACAGGGGAAGGCTACACCTTC

clone size: NA
V gene: TRBV27
J gene: TRBJ1-5
D gene: TRBD1
CDR3 protein: CASKLQGAGQPQHF
CDR3 DNA: TGTGCCAGCAAACTACAGGGGGCGGGTCAGCCCCAGCATTTT

clone size: NA
V gene: TRBV5-4
J gene: TRBJ2-7
D gene: NA
CDR3 protein: CASSLGSPGTATYEQYF
CDR3 DNA: TGTGCCAGCAGCTTGGGGTCCCCCGGGACGGCGACCTACGAGCAGTACTTC

clone size: NA
V gene: TRBV27
J gene: TRBJ2-1
D gene: TRBD2
CDR3 protein: CASRWTSGARPAYNEQFF
CDR3 DNA: TGTGCCAGCAGATGGACTAGCGGGGCCAGGCCGGCGTACAATGAGCAGTTCTTC

clone size: NA
V gene: TRBV4-1
J gene: TRBJ1-6
D gene: NA
CDR3 protein: CASSQDPGLIGSPLHF
CDR3 DNA: TGCGCCAGCAGCCAAGATCCGGGACTAATCGGTTCACCCCTCCACTTT